This T cell receptor beta chain appears in the sequencing data of a study of T cells in Graves' hyperthyroidism and ophthalmopathy. Any patient presenting with uncontrolled infection, other autoimmune disease, pregnancy or lactation was left out. Clinical symptoms, serum thyroxine, TRAb, thyroid ultrasound and orbital computed tomography informed diagnoses. 10 ml of fresh peripheral blood supplied the PBMCs. Germline V gene lookup returns CDR1 SGHRS and CDR2 YFSETQ. The CDR3 spans 17 residues. With 4 bases clipped from V and 0 bases from J, the junction kept 6 bases outside the gene matches. RNA transcripts were the template for amplifying TCR beta CDR3 regions. HTBI primers were employed in a first-round RT-PCR of the TCR CDR3. TCRdb recomputed calls from the multiplex PCR reads with MiXCR, one row per CDR3 protein. Seen here are approximately 220,000 distinct CDR3 sequences, around 16% observed once, and the top ten hold about 41%.

A word on this clonotype: Its matching antigen is unknown.

Findings and caveats of the study: The authors' 13 V-J model separated ophthalmopathy from stable hyperthyroidism.

Sequenced: blood. The source of this sequence is a man between 40 and 49 years old with Graves' hyperthyroidism. This chain uses TRBV5-1 with TRBJ2-3, with TRBD1 identical over 12 bases. The CDR3 region is CASSKGTGGASTDTQYF. The DNA for the CDR3 is TGCGCCAGCAGCAAGGGGACAGGGGGCGCGAGCACAGATACGCAGTATTTT.